The 29 T cell receptor beta chains listed next were all sequenced from one sample in a study of blood T cell repertoires in COVID-19. Produced via immunoSEQ multiplex PCR; TCRdb's table is partial and in-frame only. The sample holds about 31,000 clones, around 93% seen once. The sequenced material came from peripheral blood. The source of these receptors is a human donor in a cohort sampled during active COVID-19.

The rearrangement uses TRBV5-6 and TRBJ2-3, with TRBD2 matching 10 bases. The CDR3 is made up of 16 amino acids. The V gene end was trimmed by 9 bases and the J gene end by 3 bases; junction bases not matched to a gene: 13. Germline CDR1 reads SGHDT; CDR2 reads YYEEEE. This CDR3 reads CATFRRAGGRTDTQYF. Here the CDR3 DNA reads TGTGCCACCTTCCGGCGAGCGGGGGGGCGTACAGATACGCAGTATTTT.

The chain combines TRBV5-1 with TRBJ2-2; 9 bases align to TRBD2. V shed 2 bases and J 9 bases; nucleotides not matched to a gene: 5. CDR1 and CDR2 from the germline V gene are SGHRS and YFSETQ. The CDR3 is 14 amino acids. The CDR3 DNA follows: TGCGCCAGCAGCTTCCCTAGCGGGAACCGGGAGCTGTTTTTT. This encodes CASSFPSGNRELFF.

This clone was seen a few times. The chain joins TRBV14 to TRBJ1-5, with unresolved D. Per germline, CDR1 SGHDN and CDR2 FVKESK. The length of the CDR3 is 12 residues. V shed 4 bases and J shed 6 bases, with 7 bases lying between them. This chain's CDR3 is CASSLGLQPQHF. As DNA, the CDR3 is TGTGCCAGCAGCCTAGGACTTCAGCCCCAGCATTTT. Together with reference TRBV14 and TRBJ1-5, the CDR3 gives the full variable domain: EAGVTQFPSHSVIEKGQTVTLRCDPISGHDNLYWYRRVMGKEIKFLLHFVKESKQDESGMPNNRFLAERTGGTYSTLKVQPAELEDSGVYFCASSLGLQPQHFGDGTRLSIL.

This clone was detected only a few times. The chain is built from TRBV28 and TRBJ1-1; D gene uncertain. The ends were cut back, 6 bases at V and 3 bases at J, with 8 bases in the middle. Germline CDR1 MDHEN, CDR2 SYDVKM. The CDR3 length is 12 residues. The CDR3 DNA is TGTGCCAGCAGAATCCTTGACACTGAAGCTTTCTTT. Amino acids: CASRILDTEAFF.

V usage is TRBV6-5 and J usage is TRBJ2-1; 8 nucleotides align to TRBD2. CDR1 MNHEY and CDR2 SVGAGI come from the germline V gene. The CDR3 extends over 15 amino acids. V trimming: 2 bases; J trimming: 9 bases; junction bases outside the gene matches: 9. CDR3 DNA: TGTGCCAGCAGTTACCGAGCGGGAGCGCTCGCTGAGCAGTTCTTC. This translates into CASSYRAGALAEQFF.

Here the CDR3 reads CASSPTDNQPQHF. The DNA of the CDR3 is TGTGCCAGCTCACCAACAGATAATCAGCCCCAGCATTTT. The chain carries TRBV18 and TRBJ1-5, with D hard to call. CDR1 is KGHSH, CDR2 LQKENI, per germline. Trimming pared 2 bases from V and 4 bases from J, leaving 6 bases between. The CDR3 loop spans 13 amino acids.

The J gene is TRBJ2-3, the V gene TRBV5-1; TRBD2 matches 7 bases. Losses at the gene ends were 0 bases for V and 0 bases for J; bases not matched to a gene: 10. The CDR3 sequence is 18 residues long. In germline, CDR1 is SGHRS, CDR2 YFSETQ. The chain's CDR3 is CASSLAGGLFPSTDTQYF. The CDR3 region has the DNA TGCGCCAGCAGCTTGGCGGGGGGTCTTTTTCCTAGCACAGATACGCAGTATTTT.

The J gene is TRBJ2-1, the V gene TRBV27, with 8 bases fitting TRBD2. The germline V gene encodes CDR1 MNHEY and CDR2 SMNVEV (reference sequence). The V gene end was trimmed by 0 bases and the J gene end by 6 bases; junction bases not matched to a gene: 1. The CDR3 loop spans 14 amino acids. CDR3 DNA sequence: TGTGCCAGCAGTTTATCTCGGGGGGGCAATGAGCAGTTCTTC. Encoded protein: CASSLSRGGNEQFF.

This chain links TRBV6-6 with TRBJ1-5, with D perhaps TRBD1 (5 bases). The CDR3 loop spans 14 amino acids. Germline V gene sequence: CDR1 MNHNY, CDR2 SVGAGI (reference sequence). With 6 bases removed from V and 0 bases from J, the gap between germline ends came to 9 bases. The CDR3 reads CASSEQVSNQPQHF. The CDR3 nucleotides are TGTGCCAGCAGCGAACAGGTTAGCAATCAGCCCCAGCATTTT.

The table lists this clone with a few counts. The chain is built from TRBV7-9 and TRBJ1-1; D gene ambiguous. This CDR3 is built from 13 residues. The germline V gene has CDR1 SEHNR and CDR2 FQNEAQ (reference sequence). V was cut by 4 bases and J by 10 bases, with 16 bases left in between. The CDR3 nucleotides read TGTGCCAGCAGCTCGGGAGCGGGGAACAGAGCTTTCTTT. This translates into CASSSGAGNRAFF.

The J gene is TRBJ2-5, the V gene TRBV9, with no clear D. CDR1 and CDR2 (germline): SGDLS, YYNGEE. This CDR3 region has 14 residues. Trimming removed 4 bases from V and 2 bases from J, with 12 bases in between. CDR3 region: CASSPLGLQETQYF. The CDR3 DNA reads as TGTGCCAGCAGCCCGCTAGGCCTTCAAGAGACCCAGTACTTC.

This clone was detected only once. The chain joins TRBV6-2 or TRBV6-3 to TRBJ2-7; 11 bases match TRBD2. The CDR3 is 15 amino acids. Trimming at V came to 5 bases and at J to 2 bases, leaving 5 bases not matched to a gene. Germline CDR1 and CDR2: MNHEY and SVGEGT. The DNA for the CDR3 is TGTGCCAGCAGTGCGGATAGCGGGAGGGCCTACGAGCAGTACGTC. Its protein is CASSADSGRAYEQYV.

V gene TRBV3-1 (or the pseudogene TRBV3-2) combines with J gene TRBJ1-6, with D possibly TRBD1 on 5 matching bases. The CDR3 extends over 14 amino acids. With 10 bases removed from V and 4 bases from J, the gap between germline ends came to 14 bases. CDR1 and CDR2 (germline): LGHDT, YNNKEL (reference sequence). The CDR3 is CATSRQIYNSPLHF. In DNA, the CDR3 is TGTGCCACCTCCCGACAGATTTATAATTCACCCCTCCACTTT.

This chain connects TRBV28 to TRBJ1-3; D gene unclear. V lost 2 bases to trimming and J lost 7 bases, with 6 bases between them. The CDR3 totals 12 residues. Looked up from germline, CDR1 is MDHEN and CDR2 is SYDVKM. CDR3 sequence: CASSLLRNTIYF. In nucleotides, the CDR3 is TGTGCCAGCAGTTTACTACGGAACACCATATATTTT. Drawing the rest from reference TRBV28 and TRBJ1-3, the complete variable domain is DVKVTQSSRYLVKRTGEKVFLECVQDMDHENMFWYRQDPGLGLRLIYFSYDVKMKEKGDIPEGYSVSREKKERFSLILESASTNQTSMYLCASSLLRNTIYFGEGSWLTVV.

The chain employs TRBV30 and TRBJ1-2; unclear D gene. Germline assignment: CDR1 GTSNPN and CDR2 SVGIG (reference sequence). The CDR3 contains 11 residues. The germline V and J ends were trimmed by 4 bases and 2 bases, with 5 bases remaining between them. The CDR3 loop is CAWTENYGYTF. CDR3 nucleotide sequence: TGTGCCTGGACCGAGAACTATGGCTACACCTTC. Full variable domain (outside the CDR3, taken from reference TRBV30 and TRBJ1-2): SQTIHQWPATLVQPVGSPLSLECTVEGTSNPNLYWYRQAAGRGLQLLFYSVGIGQISSEVPQNLSASRPQDRQFILSSKKLLLSDSGFYLCAWTENYGYTFGSGTRLTVV.

CDR3 amino acids: CASSLGRLASAYTQYF. DNA for the CDR3: TGTGCCAGCAGCTTAGGAAGACTAGCAAGCGCCTATACGCAGTATTTT. The V call is TRBV7-2, the J call TRBJ2-3; 7 bases match TRBD2. V gave up 1 base and J gave up 7 bases; unmatched junction bases: 11. The CDR3 length is 16 residues. Germline V CDR1 and CDR2: SGHTA, FQGNSA. The complete variable domain, with remaining parts taken from reference TRBV7-2 and TRBJ2-3, reads GAGVSQSPSNKVTEKGKDVELRCDPISGHTALYWYRQSLGQGLEFLIYFQGNSAPDKSGLPSDRFSAERTGGSVSTLTIQRTQQEDSAVYLCASSLGRLASAYTQYFGPGTRLTVL.

The rearrangement uses TRBV6-5 and TRBJ1-1; perhaps TRBD1 as D (5 bases). Germline CDR1 and CDR2: MNHEY and SVGAGI. CDR3 length equals 15 residues. V gave up 0 bases and J gave up 1 base, with 9 bases separating them. The CDR3 sequence is CASSYSDTANTEAFF. CDR3 nucleotides: TGTGCCAGCAGTTACTCGGACACCGCGAACACTGAAGCTTTCTTT.

This chain uses TRBV6-5 with TRBJ2-1, with D possibly being TRBD2 (5 bases). The germline CDR1 and CDR2 sequences are MNHEY and SVGAGI. V lost 4 bases and J 13 bases, leaving 14 bases between the germline ends. The CDR3 has 12 residues. CDR3 bases: TGTGCCAGCAGTTCCCTCTGGGGAGAACAGTTCTTC. It codes for CASSSLWGEQFF.

This sequence joins TRBV24-1 and TRBJ1-5; D gene uncertain. The CDR3 runs 14 residues. V gave up 4 bases and J gave up 2 bases, with 8 bases separating them. The germline gives CDR1 KGHDR, CDR2 SFDVKD. The CDR3 loop reads CATSEAIGNQPQHF. The CDR3 DNA is TGTGCCACCAGTGAAGCGATAGGCAATCAGCCCCAGCATTTT.

V gene TRBV6-5 combines with J gene TRBJ1-1, with D perhaps matching TRBD1 (5 bases). Trimming left V 4 bases short and J 1 base short, with 16 bases between. From germline, CDR1 is MNHEY and CDR2 SVGAGI. The CDR3 spans 16 residues. The CDR3 loop reads CASSSAVGAGNTEAFF. CDR3 DNA: TGTGCCAGCAGTTCGGCGGTAGGGGCCGGGAACACTGAAGCTTTCTTT.

This CDR3 reads CASGQGAGEQFF. CDR3 bases: TGTGCCAGCGGACAGGGGGCTGGTGAGCAGTTCTTC. This chain connects TRBV2 to TRBJ2-1; the match to TRBD1 covers 11 bases. CDR1 and CDR2 from the germline V gene are SNHLY and FYNNEI. This CDR3 has 12 residues. The J segment lost 9 bases and the V segment lost 8 bases, leaving 3 bases of the junction unmatched.

The V and J genes are TRBV10-2 and TRBJ2-7; tentative D call: TRBD1 (5 bases). V lost 4 bases to trimming and J lost 6 bases, with 10 bases between them. CDR1 is WSHSY and CDR2 is SAAADI in the germline V gene. The CDR3 has 12 residues. Here the CDR3 reads CASSVTVGEQYV. The CDR3 DNA reads as TGCGCCAGCAGTGTGACAGTTGGCGAGCAGTACGTC.

The chain has TRBV28 and TRBJ1-3; D might be TRBD1 (5 bases). Germline CDR1 MDHEN, CDR2 SYDVKM. The CDR3 spans 15 residues. V dropped 1 base and J dropped 1 base, with 8 bases sitting between them. The CDR3, as DNA: TGTGCCAGCAGTTTATATCAGGGATCTGGAAACACCATATATTTT. It codes for CASSLYQGSGNTIYF. Together with reference TRBV28 and TRBJ1-3, the CDR3 gives the full variable domain: DVKVTQSSRYLVKRTGEKVFLECVQDMDHENMFWYRQDPGLGLRLIYFSYDVKMKEKGDIPEGYSVSREKKERFSLILESASTNQTSMYLCASSLYQGSGNTIYFGEGSWLTVV.

This sequence joins TRBV12-3 or TRBV12-4 and TRBJ1-2; no definite D call. The CDR3 is 11 residues long. The ends were cut back, 2 bases at V and 10 bases at J, with 8 bases in the middle. The chain's CDR3 is CASSLLRVYTF. CDR3 DNA sequence: TGTGCCAGCAGTTTACTGCGGGTCTACACCTTC.

The rearrangement links TRBV6-5 to TRBJ2-1; tentative D call: TRBD2 (6 bases). Trimming took 6 bases from V and 6 from J, leaving 15 bases between them. The CDR3 length is 14 residues. Germline CDR1 is MNHEY and CDR2 is SVGAGI. This chain's CDR3 is CASSLGTPFNEQFF. CDR3 DNA sequence: TGTGCCAGCAGCCTCGGGACTCCCTTCAATGAGCAGTTCTTC.

The CDR3 here is CASSEWVGRGEKLFF. DNA of the CDR3: TGTGCCAGCAGTGAATGGGTCGGCAGAGGAGAAAAACTGTTTTTT. The gene calls are TRBV25-1 and TRBJ1-4; D is unresolved. Trimming stripped 1 base from V and 8 bases from J, with 14 bases between. The CDR3 length is 15 residues. Germline-derived CDR1 and CDR2 are MGHDK and SYGVNS.

The chain has TRBV6-5 and TRBJ2-5; 7 nucleotides agree with TRBD2. The junction had 8 bases not matched to a gene; V was cut back by 2 bases and J by 2 bases. This CDR3 has 16 amino acids. The germline gives CDR1 MNHEY, CDR2 SVGAGI. Here the CDR3 reads CASSYGAFGGQETQYF. CDR3 DNA sequence: TGTGCCAGCAGTTACGGCGCTTTCGGGGGGCAAGAGACCCAGTACTTC.

The chain has TRBV13 and TRBJ2-7; D is perhaps TRBD2 (5 bases). Looked up from germline, CDR1 is PRHDT and CDR2 is FYEKMQ (reference sequence). The CDR3 is 14 amino acids. Trimming pared 5 bases from V and 4 bases from J, leaving 15 bases between. The CDR3 sequence is CASSPGIFSYEQYV. Here the CDR3 DNA reads TGTGCCAGCAGCCCGGGGATCTTTTCTTACGAGCAGTACGTC.

The rearrangement links TRBV11-3 to TRBJ2-5, with D unresolved. Between the trimmed V and J ends, which lost 5 bases and 5 bases, there was a span of 9 bases. CDR3 size: 12 residues. Per the germline V gene, CDR1 is SGHNT and CDR2 is YENEEA. The CDR3 spells CASSADGETQYF. Here the CDR3 DNA reads TGTGCCAGCAGCGCGGATGGGGAGACCCAGTACTTC.